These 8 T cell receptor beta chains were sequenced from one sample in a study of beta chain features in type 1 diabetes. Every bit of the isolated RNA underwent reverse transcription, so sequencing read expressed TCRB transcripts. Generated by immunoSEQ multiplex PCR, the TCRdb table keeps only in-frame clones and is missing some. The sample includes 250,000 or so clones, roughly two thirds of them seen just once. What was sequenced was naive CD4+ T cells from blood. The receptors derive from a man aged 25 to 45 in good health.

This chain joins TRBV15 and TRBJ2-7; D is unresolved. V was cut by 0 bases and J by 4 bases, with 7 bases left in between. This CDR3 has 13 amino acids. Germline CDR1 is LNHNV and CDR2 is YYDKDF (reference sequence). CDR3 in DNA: TGTGCCACCAGCAGAGATTCCGCATACGAGCAGTACTTC. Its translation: CATSRDSAYEQYF.

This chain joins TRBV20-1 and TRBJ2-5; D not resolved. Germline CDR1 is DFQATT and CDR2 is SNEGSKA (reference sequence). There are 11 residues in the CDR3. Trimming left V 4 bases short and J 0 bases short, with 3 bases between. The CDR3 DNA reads TGCAGTGCTACAGACCAAGAGACCCAGTACTTC. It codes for CSATDQETQYF.

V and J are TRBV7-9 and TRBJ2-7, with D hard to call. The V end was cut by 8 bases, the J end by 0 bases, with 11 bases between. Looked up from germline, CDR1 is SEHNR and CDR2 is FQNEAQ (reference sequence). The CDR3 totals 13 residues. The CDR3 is CASCNRSSYEQYF. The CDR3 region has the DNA TGTGCCAGCTGTAACCGGAGCTCCTACGAGCAGTACTTC.

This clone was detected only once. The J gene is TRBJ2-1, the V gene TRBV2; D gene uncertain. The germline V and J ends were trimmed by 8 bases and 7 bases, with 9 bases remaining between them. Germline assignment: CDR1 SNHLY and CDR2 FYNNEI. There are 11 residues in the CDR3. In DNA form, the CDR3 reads TGTGCCAGCGGGCTAGTTAATGAGCAGTTCTTC. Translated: CASGLVNEQFF.

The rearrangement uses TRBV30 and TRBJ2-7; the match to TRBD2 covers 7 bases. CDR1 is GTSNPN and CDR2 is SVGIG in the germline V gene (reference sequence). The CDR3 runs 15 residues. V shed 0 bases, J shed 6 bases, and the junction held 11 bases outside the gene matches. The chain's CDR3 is CAWSVYVAGRGEQYF. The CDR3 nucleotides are TGTGCCTGGAGTGTTTATGTGGCGGGGAGGGGCGAGCAGTACTTC.

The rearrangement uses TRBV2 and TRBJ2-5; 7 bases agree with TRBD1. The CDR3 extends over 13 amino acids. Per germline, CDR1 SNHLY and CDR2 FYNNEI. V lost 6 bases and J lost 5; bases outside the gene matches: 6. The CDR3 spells CASRADRVETQYF. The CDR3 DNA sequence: TGTGCCAGCAGGGCCGACAGGGTGGAGACCCAGTACTTC.

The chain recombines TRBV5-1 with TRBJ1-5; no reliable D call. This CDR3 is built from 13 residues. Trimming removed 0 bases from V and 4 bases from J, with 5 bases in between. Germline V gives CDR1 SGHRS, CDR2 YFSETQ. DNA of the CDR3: TGCGCCAGCAGCTTGGTCGGGAATCAGCCCCAGCATTTT. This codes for CASSLVGNQPQHF.

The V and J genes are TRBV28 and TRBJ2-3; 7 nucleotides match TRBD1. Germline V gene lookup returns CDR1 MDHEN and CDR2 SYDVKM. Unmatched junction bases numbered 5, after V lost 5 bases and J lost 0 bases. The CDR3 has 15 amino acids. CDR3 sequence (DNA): TGTGCCAGCAGTACCACAGGGGATAGCACAGATACGCAGTATTTT. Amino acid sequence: CASSTTGDSTDTQYF. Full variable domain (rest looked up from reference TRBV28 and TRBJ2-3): DVKVTQSSRYLVKRTGEKVFLECVQDMDHENMFWYRQDPGLGLRLIYFSYDVKMKEKGDIPEGYSVSREKKERFSLILESASTNQTSMYLCASSTTGDSTDTQYFGPGTRLTVL.